This TCR beta chain was recorded in a study of blood T cell repertoires in COVID-19. As for the study in general: The origin of the acute and convalescent COVID-19 samples was the United States, Italy and Spain. T cells, B-cell-depleted T cells, or PBMCs provided the cDNA or gDNA that served as material.

V lost 2 bases to trimming and J lost 4 bases, with 11 bases between them. In germline, CDR1 is LGHDT, CDR2 YNNKEL (reference sequence). This CDR3 is built from 14 residues. Seattle-derived patients entered the study during active infection and were followed longitudinally. In the original analysis: Counts of nucleated cells, estimated from reference gene primer amplification, were obtained. Libraries were prepared by immunoSEQ multiplex PCR; TCRdb keeps only in-frame clonotypes and omits some of them. V, J and clone size are taken as reported in that table, and D and trimming were inferred from the DNA itself. In the table there are some 140,000 clones, 75% to 85% of which are singletons.

The rearrangement links TRBV3-1 (or the pseudogene TRBV3-2) to TRBJ1-1; no reliable D call. This TCR came from a woman aged 55-69 years with COVID-19, enrolled during active disease. The sequenced material came from peripheral blood. CDR3 sequence (DNA): TGTGCCAGCAGCCAACATATTGGAGTCACTGAAGCTTTCTTT. It translates to CASSQHIGVTEAFF.